This T cell receptor (beta chain) was recorded in a study of T cells in Graves' hyperthyroidism and ophthalmopathy. TCR beta CDR3 regions were amplified from RNA transcripts. When the TCR CDR3 underwent first-round RT-PCR, the HTBI primer set was used. TCRdb re-analysed the multiplex PCR reads in MiXCR, keeping a single row per CDR3 protein. Altogether about 570,000 distinct CDR3 sequences are present, just over 45% being singletons, with the ten largest covering around a fifth. This clonotype has at least ten counts. Exclusion criteria comprised uncontrolled infection, other autoimmune disease, pregnancy or lactation. The germline V and J ends were trimmed by 2 bases and 7 bases, with 11 bases remaining between them. CDR1 is SGHVS, CDR2 FNYEAQ, per germline. The CDR3 has 14 amino acids.

The sequenced material came from peripheral blood or thyroid tissue (not recorded which). The chain combines TRBV7-6 with TRBJ1-4; no clear D. The clonotype was recovered from an adult woman with Graves' disease, either hyperthyroidism or ophthalmopathy (not recorded which). CDR3 bases: TGTGCCAGCAGCTTATTCGCAGGAGTTGAAAAACTGTTTTTT. Its translation: CASSLFAGVEKLFF.